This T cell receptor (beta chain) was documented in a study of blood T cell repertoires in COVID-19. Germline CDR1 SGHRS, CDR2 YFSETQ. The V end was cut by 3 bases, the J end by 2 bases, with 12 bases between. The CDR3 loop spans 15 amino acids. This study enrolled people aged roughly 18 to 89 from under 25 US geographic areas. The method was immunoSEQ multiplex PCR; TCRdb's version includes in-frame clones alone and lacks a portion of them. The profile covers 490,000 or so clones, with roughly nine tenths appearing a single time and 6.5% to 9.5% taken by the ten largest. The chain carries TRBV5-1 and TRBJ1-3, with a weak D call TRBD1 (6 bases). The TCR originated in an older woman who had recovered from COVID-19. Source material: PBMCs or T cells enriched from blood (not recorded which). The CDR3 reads CASSWTSGAGNTIYF. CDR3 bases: TGCGCCAGCAGCTGGACTTCAGGGGCTGGAAACACCATATATTTT.